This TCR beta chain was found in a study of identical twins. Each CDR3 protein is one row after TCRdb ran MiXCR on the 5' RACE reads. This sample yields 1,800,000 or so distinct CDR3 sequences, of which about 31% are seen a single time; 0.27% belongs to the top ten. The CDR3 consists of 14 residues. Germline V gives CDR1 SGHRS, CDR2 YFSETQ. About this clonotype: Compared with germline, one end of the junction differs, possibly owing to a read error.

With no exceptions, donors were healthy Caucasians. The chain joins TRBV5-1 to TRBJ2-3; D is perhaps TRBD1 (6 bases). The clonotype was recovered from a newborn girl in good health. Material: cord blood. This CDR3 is CASSLTPGADTRYF. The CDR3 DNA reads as TGCGCCAGCAGCCTAACCCCAGGGGCAGATACGCGGTATTTT.